This T cell receptor beta chain was obtained from a study of cytomegalovirus exposure and HLA in healthy donors. Germline V gene sequence: CDR1 MDHEN, CDR2 SYDVKM. Trimming shortened V by 6 bases and J by 4 bases, and 13 bases separated the two germline ends. There are 14 residues in the CDR3. It was with 60 Vbeta and 13 Jbeta primers that the PCR ran. Repertoires were generated with immunoSEQ multiplex PCR, while TCRdb's copy carries only in-frame clones and drops some. Of over 150,000 clones listed, approximately 80% are singletons. Sequenced sample: PBMCs. The sequence came from a man younger than 45 in good health and CMV-seropositive. The chain recombines TRBV28 with TRBJ1-5; D may be TRBD1 (5 bases). The CDR3 loop reads CASSPGGYNQPQHF. The CDR3, as DNA: TGTGCCAGCAGCCCGGGGGGGTATAATCAGCCCCAGCATTTT.